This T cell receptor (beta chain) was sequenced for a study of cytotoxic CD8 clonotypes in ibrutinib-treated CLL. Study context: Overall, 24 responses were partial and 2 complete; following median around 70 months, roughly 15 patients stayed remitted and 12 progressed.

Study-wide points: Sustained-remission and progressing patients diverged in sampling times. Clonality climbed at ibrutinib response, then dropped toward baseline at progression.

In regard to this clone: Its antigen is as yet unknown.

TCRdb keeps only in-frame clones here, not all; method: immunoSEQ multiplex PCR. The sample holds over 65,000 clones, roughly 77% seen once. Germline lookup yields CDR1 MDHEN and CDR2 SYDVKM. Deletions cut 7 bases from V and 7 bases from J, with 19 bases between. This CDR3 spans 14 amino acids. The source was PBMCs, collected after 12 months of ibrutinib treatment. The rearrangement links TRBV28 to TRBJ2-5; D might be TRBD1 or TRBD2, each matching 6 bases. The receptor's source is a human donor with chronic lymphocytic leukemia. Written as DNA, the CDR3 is TGTGCCAGCACCCTCTACTCCGAGGGGGGGACCCAGTACTTC. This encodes CASTLYSEGGTQYF.